The text below deals with one TCR beta chain. This sample is part of a study of shared clonotypes between healthy human individuals. Per germline, CDR1 SGHVS and CDR2 FNYEAQ. The CDR3 is made up of 14 amino acids. Trimming removed 3 bases from V and 0 bases from J, with 6 bases in between. Naivety among CD8 cells was defined by CD45RO negativity and positive CCR7 selection, thereby excluding terminally differentiated effector memory CD45RA+ cells. Deep-level settings were used for running the assay. Sequencing was performed with immunoSEQ multiplex PCR; in TCRdb, only in-frame clones are kept and a portion is missing. The sample records millions of clones, about 92% being singletons.

This chain connects TRBV7-6 to TRBJ1-3; a possible D gene is TRBD1 (5 bases). The sequencing sample was made of naive CD8+ T cells from PBMCs. This clonotype originated in a man younger than 30 in good health. Some clones in this sample may be carry-over from other donors' samples. Written as DNA, the CDR3 is TGTGCCAGCAGCTTGGGGGGCTCTGGAAACACCATATATTTT. This gives the protein CASSLGGSGNTIYF.